These T cell receptor beta chains were read from a single sample in a study of cytomegalovirus exposure and HLA in healthy donors. The data were produced by immunoSEQ multiplex PCR, yet TCRdb's version contains in-frame clones alone and is incomplete. The table includes 120,000 or so clones, about 81% detected once. Sequencing was carried out using PBMCs. These receptors were collected from a woman in her forties or fifties in good health and CMV-seropositive. The conserved cysteine and the conserved F or W are not part of the CDR3 here. Each record gives: J gene, V gene, D gene, CDR3 protein. D genes are given only for firm matches.

TRBJ2-2 | TRBV27 | TRBD1 | ASSQRPGQWGTGELF
TRBJ2-3 | TRBV5-1 | TRBD2 | ASSFLAGGQDTQY
TRBJ2-1 | TRBV19 | TRBD2 | ASSTFPRLAVSSYNEQF
TRBJ2-6 | TRBV9 | TRBD2 | ASSVGTRGANVLT
TRBJ2-3 | TRBV7-2 | TRBD2 | ASSQGLAGYTQY
TRBJ2-3 | TRBV6-5 | . | ASRGTSGTDTQY
TRBJ1-2 | TRBV4-2 | . | ASSQEAINYGYT
TRBJ2-5 | TRBV5-6 | . | ASSFGGRSGETQY
TRBJ2-5 | TRBV9 | TRBD2 | ASSVLAGGLQETQY
TRBJ1-2 | TRBV4-1 | . | ASSHPVRSNGYT
TRBJ2-7 | TRBV13 | . | ASSLQDSTYEQY
TRBJ2-6 | TRBV5-6 | TRBD1 | ASSPDRSGANVLT
TRBJ2-1 | TRBV29-1 | TRBD2 | SVEPTTSGGYNEQF
TRBJ2-7 | TRBV5-4 | . | ASSSGASRHEQY
TRBJ1-2 | TRBV18 | TRBD1 | ASSPQQGLNNYGYT
TRBJ1-6 | TRBV5-1 | TRBD1 | ASSLLGQPNSPLH
TRBJ1-5 | TRBV18 | TRBD1 | ASSQGQGDQPQH
TRBJ2-5 | TRBV11-2 | . | ASSQDRETQY
TRBJ2-7 | TRBV4-2 | TRBD2 | ASGTSGSLEQY
TRBJ1-2 | TRBV4-3 | . | ASSQGGGANYGYT
TRBJ1-2 | TRBV6-6 | TRBD1 | ASSYTNRGGYGYT
TRBJ2-7 | TRBV10-3 | . | AISESMARGHEQY
TRBJ2-3 | TRBV5-1 | TRBD2 | ASSLIAGSTDTQY
TRBJ2-3 | TRBV10-3 | . | AIRGSANANTQY
TRBJ2-1 | TRBV4-3 | TRBD2 | ASSQAGGGGNEQF
TRBJ2-1 | TRBV7-2 | TRBD2 | ASSLPSGGTYNEQF
TRBJ1-3 | TRBV7-9 | . | ASSHTHRDAGNTIY
TRBJ2-3 | TRBV6-1 | . | ASSERAGGTDTQY
TRBJ2-3 | TRBV15 | . | ATSKSGLTDTQY
TRBJ1-1 | TRBV2 | . | AIIYRDAF
TRBJ1-2 | TRBV5-1 | . | ASSLVPSYGYT
TRBJ2-7 | TRBV10-3 | TRBD1 | AISVGTGGYEQY
TRBJ1-4 | TRBV2 | TRBD1 | ASSSGTGGSLF
TRBJ1-4 | TRBV18 | . | ASSPAGWNEKLF
TRBJ2-7 | TRBV6-1 | . | ASSELSQALGEQY
TRBJ1-1 | TRBV7-2 | TRBD1 | ASSRDRGHTEAF
TRBJ1-6 | TRBV30 | . | AWNIGTTNSPLH
TRBJ2-7 | TRBV30 | TRBD2 | AWRTSGYEQY
TRBJ1-1 | TRBV11-2 | . | ASSLVGGGTEAF
TRBJ1-1 | TRBV19 | TRBD1 | ASSIMEGGRTEAF
TRBJ1-1 | TRBV19 | . | ASTTPAGTEAF
TRBJ1-3 | TRBV9 | . | ASSVASGGSFSGNTIY
TRBJ2-5 | TRBV5-1 | TRBD2 | ASSLSSSGGEETQY
TRBJ2-1 | TRBV13 | . | ASSLGEGGASLNEQF
TRBJ1-2 | TRBV6-4 | . | ASSARSGDYGYT
TRBJ1-2 | TRBV7-9 | . | ASSLGTTNYGYT
TRBJ2-5 | TRBV10-2 | TRBD2 | ATSGTSGSSETQY
TRBJ1-5 | TRBV4-2 | . | ASSPGQNQPQH
TRBJ2-1 | TRBV30 | TRBD2 | AWTGLAGGSYNEQF
TRBJ2-7 | TRBV5-6 | . | ASSPRWSGDEQY
TRBJ2-1 | TRBV4-3 | TRBD2 | ASSQEPSGAGSYNEQF
TRBJ2-3 | TRBV18 | . | ASSTFTDTQY
TRBJ1-2 | TRBV27 | . | ASSSGLGGYT
TRBJ1-1 | TRBV10-3 | . | AISDQGTTEAF
TRBJ1-1 | TRBV11-1 | . | ASSLSQANTEAF